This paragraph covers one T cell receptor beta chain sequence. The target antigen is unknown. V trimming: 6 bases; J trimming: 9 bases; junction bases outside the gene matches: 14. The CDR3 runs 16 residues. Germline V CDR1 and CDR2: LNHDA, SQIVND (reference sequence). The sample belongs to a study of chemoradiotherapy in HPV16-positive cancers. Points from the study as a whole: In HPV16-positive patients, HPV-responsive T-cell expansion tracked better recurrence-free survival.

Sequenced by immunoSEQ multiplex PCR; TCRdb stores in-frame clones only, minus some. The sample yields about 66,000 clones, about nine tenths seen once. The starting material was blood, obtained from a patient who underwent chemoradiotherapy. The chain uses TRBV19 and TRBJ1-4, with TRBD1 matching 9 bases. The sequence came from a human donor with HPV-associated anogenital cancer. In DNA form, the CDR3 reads TGTGCCAGTAGCCACAGATCGGGACAGGGAATGCAAAAACTGTTTTTT. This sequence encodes CASSHRSGQGMQKLFF.